This T cell receptor beta chain was retrieved from a study of tumor and adjacent non-tumor tissue in lung cancer. Comment on this clonotype: Its antigen is as yet unknown.

RNA was extracted from bulk tissue without any cell sorting. More than 3 cm separated this lung sample from the edge of the tumor. Germline V gene data show CDR1 as SEHNR and CDR2 as FQNEAQ (reference sequence). This CDR3 is built from 17 residues. The ends lost 5 bases at V and 4 bases at J; junction bases unmatched: 11. Broader study findings: Compared with tumor, normal lung showed significantly lower TCR diversity. Normal lung showed higher cumulative top 100 clone frequency than tumor.

Three rounds of nested PCR, following a modified ARM-PCR protocol, produced the TCRbeta library. Each CDR3 protein gets one entry after TCRdb re-called the multiplex PCR reads with MiXCR. Counted here are 85,000 or so distinct CDR3 sequences, about 77% occurring once; the ten biggest clones make up 21%. The chain has TRBV7-9 and TRBJ2-1; 10 positions agree with TRBD2. Sequencing input: distant non-tumor lung tissue. The sequence was obtained from a woman aged 50 to 60 with non-small cell lung cancer. The CDR3 spells CASSPRRTSGRYNEQFF. The CDR3, as DNA: TGTGCCAGCAGCCCAAGGCGGACTAGCGGTCGTTACAATGAGCAGTTCTTC. The variable domain in full, completed from reference TRBV7-9 and TRBJ2-1, reads DTGVSQNPRHKITKRGQNVTFRCDPISEHNRLYWYRQTLGQGPEFLTYFQNEAQLEKSRLLSDRFSAERPKGSFSTLEIQRTEQGDSAMYLCASSPRRTSGRYNEQFFGPGTRLTVL.